This T cell receptor (beta chain) is from a study of HIV-infected patients and healthy controls. Whole blood was used without fractionation, so all unsorted peripheral T cells were included. Control samples came from around ten uninfected healthy donors, several of them resampled after roughly 3 months. Reverse transcription used approximately 500 ng RNA and constant-region primers for alpha and beta. Alpha and beta chain libraries were made separately by chain-specific third strand synthesis with multiplexing indices. TCRdb passed the 5' RACE reads through MiXCR, listing each CDR3 protein once. The sample lists about 13,000 distinct CDR3 sequences, about a tenth occurring once. Broader study findings: Compared with healthy controls, HIV-infected patients showed less CDR3 sharing between individuals. Size-matching overweighted rare events from HIV-infected data when comparing patients with controls. HIV+ repertoires were severely depleted of MAIT alpha-chain CDR3s, unlike healthy controls.

In its sample, this clonotype is medium-sized. The target antigen is unknown. Deletions cut 4 bases from V and 1 base from J, with 12 bases between. Germline V gene sequence: CDR1 MNHNS, CDR2 SASEGT. The CDR3 spans 15 residues. V is TRBV6-1 and J is TRBJ2-3, with D tentatively TRBD1 or TRBD2 (5 bases each). Sequencing was carried out using blood. The TCR comes from an adult in good health. CDR3 loop: CASSGRDLRTDTQYF. The CDR3 DNA sequence: TGTGCCAGCAGTGGAAGGGACCTACGCACAGATACGCAGTATTTT.